The 22 T cell receptor beta chains listed next were all sequenced from one sample in a study. MiXCR was run by TCRdb on the RT-PCR reads, yielding one entry per CDR3 protein. The repertoire has 550,000 to 750,000 distinct CDR3 sequences, 14% of them found once; the top ten carry 3.6%. The sequenced sample was memory CD4+ T cells from blood. The source is a female donor in good health, serving as a healthy control.

This clonotype was observed a handful of times. This sequence joins TRBV29-1 and TRBJ1-2; tentative D call: TRBD1 (6 bases). Trimming shortened V by 2 bases and J by 1 base, and 11 bases separated the two germline ends. The CDR3 extends over 14 amino acids. From germline, CDR1 is SQVTM and CDR2 ANQGSEA. The CDR3 DNA reads TGCAGCGTTGAACCCAGGGACATTAACTATGGCTACACCTTC. This encodes CSVEPRDINYGYTF.

This clonotype was picked up a small number of times. The CDR3 DNA reads as TGTGCCAGCAGTTACATCGGGGACGGTGAAGCTTTCTTT. Translating it yields CASSYIGDGEAFF. The chain links TRBV6-6 to TRBJ1-1; a possible D gene is TRBD1 (5 bases). The V gene lost 2 bases and the J gene lost 7 bases, with 11 bases spanning the gap. The germline V gene has CDR1 MNHNY and CDR2 SVGAGI (reference sequence). The CDR3 is 13 amino acids.

Remarks on this clonotype: Since a much larger clone is just one base distant, this may be a read error. The V and J genes are TRBV5-1 and TRBJ1-2; 7 bases fit TRBD1. Germline CDR1 SGHRS, CDR2 YFSETQ. CDR3 length: 14 amino acids. CDR3 residues: CAGSFATGNHGYTF. As DNA, the CDR3 is TGCGCCGGCAGCTTCGCGACAGGGAATCATGGCTACACCTTC.

This clonotype was picked up many times. This chain uses TRBV7-2 with TRBJ2-2, with 12 bases that match TRBD2. Germline V gene lookup returns CDR1 SGHTA and CDR2 FQGNSA. The CDR3 has 17 amino acids. Unmatched junction bases numbered 3, after V lost 3 bases and J lost 1 base. Here the CDR3 reads CASSLSTSGRNTGELFF. CDR3 nucleotide sequence: TGTGCCAGCAGCTTGTCGACTAGCGGGAGGAACACCGGGGAGCTGTTTTTT.

This clonotype showed up just a few times. The gene calls are TRBV9 and TRBJ2-3; D remains ambiguous. The CDR3 contains 12 residues. V gave up 0 bases and J gave up 6 bases, with 5 bases separating them. The V gene's germline CDR1 is SGDLS and CDR2 YYNGEE. CDR3 protein: CASSVEWDTQYF. The DNA of the CDR3 is TGTGCCAGCAGCGTAGAGTGGGATACGCAGTATTTT.

The V call is TRBV6-5, the J call TRBJ2-1; D uncertain. This CDR3 is built from 13 residues. Per the germline V gene, CDR1 is MNHEY and CDR2 is SVGAGI. V was clipped by 6 bases and J by 8 bases, with 14 bases between them. CDR3 DNA sequence: TGTGCCAGCAGCGAGGAAAGGGCCCATGAGCAGTTCTTC. It specifies CASSEERAHEQFF.

This clonotype was detected only a few times. The rearrangement links TRBV20-1 to TRBJ2-3; 11 bases align to TRBD2. This CDR3 is 14 amino acids long. The trim removed 4 bases at V and 9 bases at J, leaving 9 bases unmatched. Germline values: CDR1 DFQATT, CDR2 SNEGSKA (reference sequence). CDR3: CSATTGTSGSTQYF. DNA for the CDR3: TGCAGTGCTACGACCGGGACTAGCGGATCAACGCAGTATTTT.

This clonotype was seen at least ten times. V is TRBV5-1 and J is TRBJ1-1; perhaps TRBD1 as D (5 bases). The CDR3 loop spans 16 amino acids. V lost 1 base and J lost 2, with 15 bases in between. The V gene's germline CDR1 is SGHRS and CDR2 YFSETQ. CDR3 in DNA: TGCGCCAGCAGCTTGCCCCTGGGGGGTGCTAACACTGAAGCTTTCTTT. Translation: CASSLPLGGANTEAFF.

A few counts support this clonotype. The CDR3 region is CASSQETLSANTGELFF. The CDR3 DNA reads TGTGCCAGCAGCCAAGAAACGTTGAGCGCGAACACCGGGGAGCTGTTTTTT. V usage is TRBV4-2 and J usage is TRBJ2-2, with D unclear. V was trimmed by 0 bases and J by 0 bases, leaving 11 bases between them. The CDR3 length is 17 residues. Looked up from germline, CDR1 is LGHNA and CDR2 is YNFKEQ.

This clonotype was detected ten times or more. The chain combines TRBV6-6 with TRBJ2-1, with 8 bases aligning to TRBD2. The J segment lost 0 bases and the V segment lost 5 bases, leaving 3 bases of the junction unmatched. This CDR3 is built from 15 residues. Germline CDR1 and CDR2: MNHNY and SVGAGI (reference sequence). CDR3 nucleotide sequence: TGTGCCAGCAGTCAACTAGCGGCCTCCTACAATGAGCAGTTCTTC. Translation gives CASSQLAASYNEQFF.

This clonotype was observed at least ten times. The rearrangement links TRBV12-3 or TRBV12-4 to TRBJ1-2; D not certain. CDR3 length: 14 residues. Trimming stripped 5 bases from V and 2 bases from J, with 12 bases between. CDR3 in DNA: TGTGCCAGCAGTCTCGAGGTGCGCAACTATGGCTACACCTTC. As protein: CASSLEVRNYGYTF.

The chain uses TRBV6-6 and TRBJ1-2; no definite D call. The CDR3 covers 12 residues. Germline lookup yields CDR1 MNHNY and CDR2 SVGAGI (reference sequence). With 2 bases removed from V and 6 bases from J, the gap between germline ends came to 7 bases. The CDR3 here is CASSYVGNGYTF. In DNA form, the CDR3 reads TGTGCCAGCAGTTACGTCGGGAATGGCTACACCTTC.

The chain uses TRBV12-3 or TRBV12-4 and TRBJ2-7; 7 bases match TRBD2. V lost 6 bases and J lost 4; bases outside the gene matches: 12. CDR3 size: 15 residues. The CDR3 region is CASSAGLGPPYEQYF. The CDR3 DNA reads TGTGCCAGCAGCGCAGGACTAGGGCCCCCTTACGAGCAGTACTTC.

This clonotype showed up many times. The chain couples TRBV28 to TRBJ1-1, with D possibly TRBD1 on 6 matching bases. V shed 7 bases and J shed 1 base, with 22 bases lying between them. The CDR3 has 17 amino acids. Germline values: CDR1 MDHEN, CDR2 SYDVKM. The CDR3 loop is CASTTTRGSRSNTEAFF. The CDR3 DNA is TGTGCCAGCACCACAACGAGGGGGAGTAGGTCGAACACTGAAGCTTTCTTT. The full variable domain, its missing parts supplied by reference TRBV28 and TRBJ1-1, is DVKVTQSSRYLVKRTGEKVFLECVQDMDHENMFWYRQDPGLGLRLIYFSYDVKMKEKGDIPEGYSVSREKKERFSLILESASTNQTSMYLCASTTTRGSRSNTEAFFGQGTRLTVV.

This clonotype was recorded at least ten times. The chain combines TRBV29-1 with TRBJ2-5, with 8 nucleotides matching TRBD2. V trimming: 3 bases; J trimming: 4 bases; junction bases outside the gene matches: 7. Germline V CDR1 and CDR2: SQVTM, ANQGSEA. The CDR3 is made up of 14 amino acids. The CDR3 spells CSVDAGAGGETQYF. CDR3 in DNA: TGCAGCGTTGATGCGGGGGCGGGAGGAGAGACCCAGTACTTC.

This clonotype turned up a few times. The V call is TRBV7-8, the J call TRBJ1-1, with 9 bases that match TRBD1. The CDR3 runs 15 residues. Germline V gene data show CDR1 as SGHVS and CDR2 as FQNEAQ. V was pared by 4 bases and J by 8 bases, with 11 bases of the junction left unmatched. The CDR3 DNA reads as TGTGCCAGCAGCTGGGGGACAGGGTCGAAGCAAGAAGCTTTCTTT. It yields the protein CASSWGTGSKQEAFF.

The genes are TRBV20-1 and TRBJ2-5; D is perhaps TRBD1 or TRBD2 (6 bases each). This CDR3 is built from 15 residues. Germline V gene lookup returns CDR1 DFQATT and CDR2 SNEGSKA (reference sequence). Trimming left V 0 bases short and J 5 bases short, with 16 bases between. CDR3 coding DNA: TGCAGTGCTAGAGATAGCCGGGGGCATGGTGAGACCCAGTACTTC. Amino acid sequence: CSARDSRGHGETQYF.

V is TRBV20-1 and J is TRBJ1-2, with 7 bases that match TRBD1. V lost 5 bases and J lost 1; bases outside the gene matches: 10. The germline gives CDR1 DFQATT, CDR2 SNEGSKA (reference sequence). The CDR3 has 15 amino acids. The CDR3 DNA sequence: TGCAGTGCTGGGGACAGCGCCAATTTTAACTATGGCTACACCTTC. Amino acids: CSAGDSANFNYGYTF.

The gene calls are TRBV20-1 and TRBJ2-5; D is uncertain. This CDR3 region has 14 residues. The V gene's germline CDR1 is DFQATT and CDR2 SNEGSKA (reference sequence). The V end was cut by 0 bases, the J end by 0 bases, with 8 bases between. The CDR3 nucleotides are TGCAGTGCTAGAGATCCGTTCCACCAAGAGACCCAGTACTTC. Protein sequence: CSARDPFHQETQYF.

This clonotype turned up a few times. The chain uses TRBV4-1 and TRBJ1-1, with D perhaps matching TRBD1 (5 bases). The CDR3 sequence is 16 residues long. Germline V lookup: CDR1 MGHRA, CDR2 YSYEKL. The ends were cut back, 4 bases at V and 4 bases at J, with 19 bases in the middle. The CDR3 protein is CASSPTWARGGTEAFF. CDR3 nucleotide sequence: TGCGCCAGCAGCCCCACTTGGGCACGGGGGGGCACTGAAGCTTTCTTT.

This clonotype was counted between two and nine times. This chain joins TRBV29-1 and TRBJ1-2; TRBD1 might be the D (6 bases). The CDR3 spans 12 residues. CDR1 and CDR2 from the germline V gene are SQVTM and ANQGSEA. Trimming shortened V by 4 bases and J by 4 bases, and 10 bases separated the two germline ends. CDR3 amino acids: CSVGGGAYGYTF. For the CDR3, the DNA is TGCAGCGTTGGGGGGGGCGCCTATGGCTACACCTTC. Complete variable domain (other parts from reference TRBV29-1 and TRBJ1-2): SAVISQKPSRDICQRGTSLTIQCQVDSQVTMMFWYRQQPGQSLTLIATANQGSEATYESGFVIDKFPISRPNLTFSTLTVSNMSPEDSSIYLCSVGGGAYGYTFGSGTRLTVV.

The chain employs TRBV10-3 and TRBJ2-7, with D unclear. V lost 2 bases and J 0 bases, leaving 20 bases between the germline ends. Germline V lookup: CDR1 ENHRY, CDR2 SYGVKD. CDR3 size: 18 residues. CDR3 sequence (DNA): TGTGCCATCAGTGAGGTGGGCTCAGGACGACGGAACTCCTACGAGCAGTACTTC. It encodes CAISEVGSGRRNSYEQYF.